The 5 T cell receptor beta chains listed next were all sequenced from one sample in a study of blood T cell repertoires in COVID-19. Using immunoSEQ multiplex PCR, the repertoire was profiled, and TCRdb retains in-frame clones only, with some absent. This sample has about 52,000 clones, with approximately 80% found just once. Sequencing was performed on peripheral blood. These receptors were taken from a man in his 70s with active COVID-19.

V is TRBV24-1 and J is TRBJ2-3; 11 nucleotides agree with TRBD2. V was clipped by 9 bases and J by 3 bases; unmatched bases: 4. Germline V CDR1 and CDR2: KGHDR, SFDVKD. CDR3 length: 14 amino acids. The CDR3 here is CATGTSGGTDTQYF. The DNA of the CDR3 is TGTGCCACCGGGACTAGCGGTGGGACAGATACGCAGTATTTT.

The chain couples TRBV5-1 to TRBJ1-6; 10 bases align to TRBD1. J gave up 9 bases and V 0 bases, and 6 bases lay outside the gene matches. Germline loops: CDR1 SGHRS, CDR2 YFSETQ. CDR3 length: 16 amino acids. This CDR3 is CASSLAGQGGGSPLHF. CDR3 coding DNA: TGCGCCAGCAGCTTGGCTGGACAGGGGGGGGGTTCACCCCTCCACTTT. The variable domain in full, completed from reference TRBV5-1 and TRBJ1-6, reads KAGVTQTPRYLIKTRGQQVTLSCSPISGHRSVSWYQQTPGQGLQFLFEYFSETQRNKGNFPGRFSGRQFSNSRSEMNVSTLELGDSALYLCASSLAGQGGGSPLHFGNGTRLTVT.

V is TRBV5-1 and J is TRBJ2-4; 11 nucleotides align to TRBD2. V was clipped by 4 bases and J by 3 bases; unmatched bases: 15. In germline, CDR1 is SGHRS, CDR2 YFSETQ. The CDR3 extends over 19 amino acids. CDR3: CASSLGGLAEWSDKNIQYF. The CDR3 DNA sequence: TGCGCCAGCAGCCTGGGGGGACTAGCGGAGTGGAGTGACAAAAACATTCAGTACTTC.

This chain links TRBV5-5 with TRBJ1-3, with 8 bases aligning to TRBD1. The CDR3 is 17 residues long. J was trimmed by 3 bases and V by 1 base; bases with no gene match: 9. The V gene's germline CDR1 is SGHKS and CDR2 YYEKEE (reference sequence). Here the CDR3 reads CASSLLEAGGLGNTIYF. As DNA, the CDR3 is TGTGCCAGCAGCTTGCTAGAGGCAGGGGGCCTTGGAAACACCATATATTTT.

CDR3 amino acids: CASSEWGSGGVYGYTF. The CDR3 DNA is TGTGCCAGCAGTGAATGGGGGTCAGGGGGAGTCTATGGCTACACCTTC. The rearrangement uses TRBV25-1 and TRBJ1-2; TRBD1 agrees at 7 bases. The germline V gene encodes CDR1 MGHDK and CDR2 SYGVNS. The ends lost 1 base at V and 4 bases at J; junction bases unmatched: 9. CDR3 length: 16 amino acids.